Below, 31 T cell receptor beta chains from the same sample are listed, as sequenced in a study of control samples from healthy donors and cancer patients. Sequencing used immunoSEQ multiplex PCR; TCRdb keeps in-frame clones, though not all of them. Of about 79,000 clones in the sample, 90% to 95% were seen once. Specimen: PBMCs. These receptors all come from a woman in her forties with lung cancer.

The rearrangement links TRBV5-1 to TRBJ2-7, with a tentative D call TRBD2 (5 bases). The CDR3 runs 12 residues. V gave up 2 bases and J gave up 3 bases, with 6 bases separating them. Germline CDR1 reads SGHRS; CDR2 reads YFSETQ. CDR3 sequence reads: CASSFGLYEQYF. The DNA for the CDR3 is TGCGCCAGCAGCTTCGGACTCTACGAGCAGTACTTC.

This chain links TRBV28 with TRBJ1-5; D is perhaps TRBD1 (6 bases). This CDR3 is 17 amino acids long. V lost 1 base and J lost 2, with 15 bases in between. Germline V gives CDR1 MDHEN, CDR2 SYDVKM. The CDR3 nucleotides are TGTGCCAGCAGTTTATTGTACAGGGATTACGGCAATCAGCCCCAGCATTTT. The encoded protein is CASSLLYRDYGNQPQHF.

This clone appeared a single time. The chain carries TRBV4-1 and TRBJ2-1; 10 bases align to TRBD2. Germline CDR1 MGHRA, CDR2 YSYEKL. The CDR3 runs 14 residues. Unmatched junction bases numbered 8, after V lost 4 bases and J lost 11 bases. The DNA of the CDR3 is TGCGCCAGCAGCCGAGCGGGGGGGCTGGCAAAGCAGTTCTTC. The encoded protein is CASSRAGGLAKQFF.

Written as DNA, the CDR3 is TGTGCCAGCAAGCCCCCATTCGTAGGCGAGACCCAGTACTTC. Translating gives CASKPPFVGETQYF. The genes are TRBV16 and TRBJ2-5; D is ambiguous. Between the trimmed V and J ends, which lost 7 bases and 5 bases, there was a span of 17 bases. This CDR3 is built from 14 residues. The germline V gene encodes CDR1 KGHSY and CDR2 FQNENV.

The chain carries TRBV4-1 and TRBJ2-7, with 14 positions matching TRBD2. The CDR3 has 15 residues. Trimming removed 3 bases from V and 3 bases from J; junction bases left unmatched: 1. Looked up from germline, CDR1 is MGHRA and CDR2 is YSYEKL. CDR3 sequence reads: CASSQGLAGDYEQYF. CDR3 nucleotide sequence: TGCGCCAGCAGCCAGGGACTAGCGGGGGACTACGAGCAGTACTTC.

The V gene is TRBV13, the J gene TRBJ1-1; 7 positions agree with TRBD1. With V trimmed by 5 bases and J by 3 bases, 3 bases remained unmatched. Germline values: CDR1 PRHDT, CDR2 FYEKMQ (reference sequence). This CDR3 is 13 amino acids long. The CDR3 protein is CASSTGVDTEAFF. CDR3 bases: TGTGCCAGCAGCACAGGGGTGGACACTGAAGCTTTCTTT. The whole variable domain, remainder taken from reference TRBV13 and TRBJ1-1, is AAGVIQSPRHLIKEKRETATLKCYPIPRHDTVYWYQQGPGQDPQFLISFYEKMQSDKGSIPDRFSAQQFSDYHSELNMSSLELGDSALYFCASSTGVDTEAFFGQGTRLTVV.

The CDR3 nucleotides read TGTGCCAGCAGGACAGGGGGCTCCGAGCAGTACTTC. The encoded protein is CASRTGGSEQYF. This sequence joins TRBV27 and TRBJ2-7; 10 positions match TRBD1. The CDR3 has 12 amino acids. Trimming at V came to 6 bases and at J to 6 bases, leaving 2 bases not matched to a gene. Germline lookup yields CDR1 MNHEY and CDR2 SMNVEV (reference sequence).

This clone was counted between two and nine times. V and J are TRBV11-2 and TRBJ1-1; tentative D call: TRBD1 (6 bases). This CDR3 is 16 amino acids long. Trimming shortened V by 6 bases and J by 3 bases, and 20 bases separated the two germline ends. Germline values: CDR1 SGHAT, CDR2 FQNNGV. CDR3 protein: CASRTIRGRGDTEAFF. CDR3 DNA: TGTGCCAGCAGGACGATCCGCGGCAGGGGAGACACTGAAGCTTTCTTT. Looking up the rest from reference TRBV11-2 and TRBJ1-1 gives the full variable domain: EAGVAQSPRYKIIEKRQSVAFWCNPISGHATLYWYQQILGQGPKLLIQFQNNGVVDDSQLPKDRFSAERLKGVDSTLKIQPAKLEDSAVYLCASRTIRGRGDTEAFFGQGTRLTVV.

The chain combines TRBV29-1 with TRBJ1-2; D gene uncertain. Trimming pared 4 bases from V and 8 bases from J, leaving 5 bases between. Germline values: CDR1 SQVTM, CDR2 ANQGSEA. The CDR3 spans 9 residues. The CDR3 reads CSVGEGYTF. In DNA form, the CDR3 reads TGCAGCGTTGGGGAGGGCTACACCTTC.

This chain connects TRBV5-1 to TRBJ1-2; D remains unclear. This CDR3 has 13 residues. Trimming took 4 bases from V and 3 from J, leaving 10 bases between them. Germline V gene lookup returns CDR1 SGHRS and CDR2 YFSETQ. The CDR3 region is CASSRTADYGYTF. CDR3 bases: TGCGCCAGCAGCCGAACAGCGGACTATGGCTACACCTTC.

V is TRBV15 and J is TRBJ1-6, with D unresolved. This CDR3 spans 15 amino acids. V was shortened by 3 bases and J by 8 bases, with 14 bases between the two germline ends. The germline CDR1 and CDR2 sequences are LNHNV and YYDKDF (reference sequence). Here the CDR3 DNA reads TGTGCCACCAGCAGCTCTAAGACTGACTATTCACCCCTCCACTTT. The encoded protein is CATSSSKTDYSPLHF.

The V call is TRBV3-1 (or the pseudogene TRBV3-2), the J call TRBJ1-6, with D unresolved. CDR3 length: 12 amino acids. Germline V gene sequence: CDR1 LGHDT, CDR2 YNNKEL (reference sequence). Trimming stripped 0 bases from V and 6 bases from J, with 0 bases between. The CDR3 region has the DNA TGTGCCAGCAGCCAAGATAATTCACCCCTCCACTTT. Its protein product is CASSQDNSPLHF.

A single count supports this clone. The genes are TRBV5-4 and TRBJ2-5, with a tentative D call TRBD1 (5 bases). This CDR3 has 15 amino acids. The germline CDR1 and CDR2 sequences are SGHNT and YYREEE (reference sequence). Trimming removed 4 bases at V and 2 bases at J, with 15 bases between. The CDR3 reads CASSPSGAYQETQYF. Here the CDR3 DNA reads TGTGCCAGCAGCCCCTCTGGGGCCTATCAAGAGACCCAGTACTTC.

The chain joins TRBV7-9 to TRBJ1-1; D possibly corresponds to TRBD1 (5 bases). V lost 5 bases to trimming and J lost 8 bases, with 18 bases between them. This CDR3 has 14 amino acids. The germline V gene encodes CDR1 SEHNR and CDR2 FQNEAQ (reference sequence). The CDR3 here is CASSVTIPTGEAFF. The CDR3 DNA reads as TGTGCCAGCAGCGTTACGATCCCTACAGGAGAAGCTTTCTTT.

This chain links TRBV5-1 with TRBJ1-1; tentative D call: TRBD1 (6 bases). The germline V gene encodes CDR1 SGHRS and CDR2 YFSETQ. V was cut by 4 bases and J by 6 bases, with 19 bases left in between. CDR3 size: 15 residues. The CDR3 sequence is CASSILTGIDPEAFF. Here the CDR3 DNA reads TGCGCCAGCAGCATCCTCACAGGGATTGATCCTGAAGCTTTCTTT.

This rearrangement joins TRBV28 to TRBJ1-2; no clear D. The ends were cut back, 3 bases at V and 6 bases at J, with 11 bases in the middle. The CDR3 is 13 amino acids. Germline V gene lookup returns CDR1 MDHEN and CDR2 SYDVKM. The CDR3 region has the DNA TGTGCCAGCAGTTTGGGGAGGGTTGATGGCTACACCTTC. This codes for CASSLGRVDGYTF.

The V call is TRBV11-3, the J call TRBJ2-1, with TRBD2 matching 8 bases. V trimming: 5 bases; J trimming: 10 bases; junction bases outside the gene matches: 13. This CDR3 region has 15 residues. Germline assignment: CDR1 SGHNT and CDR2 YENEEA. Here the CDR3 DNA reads TGTGCCAGCAGCCGGTACGGGGGGGCCACAGAAGAGCAGTTCTTC. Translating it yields CASSRYGGATEEQFF.

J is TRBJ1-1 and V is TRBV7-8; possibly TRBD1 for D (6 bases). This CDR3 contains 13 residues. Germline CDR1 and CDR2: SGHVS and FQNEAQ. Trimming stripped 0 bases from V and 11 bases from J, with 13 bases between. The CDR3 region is CASSLAGASGAFF. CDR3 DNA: TGTGCCAGCAGCTTAGCGGGGGCATCTGGGGCTTTCTTT.

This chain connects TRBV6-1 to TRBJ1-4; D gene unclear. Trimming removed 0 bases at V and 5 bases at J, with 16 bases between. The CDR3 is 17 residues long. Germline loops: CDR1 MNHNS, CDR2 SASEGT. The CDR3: CASSEALTGGVNEKLFF. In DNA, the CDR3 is TGTGCCAGCAGTGAAGCTTTAACGGGTGGTGTAAATGAAAAACTGTTTTTT.

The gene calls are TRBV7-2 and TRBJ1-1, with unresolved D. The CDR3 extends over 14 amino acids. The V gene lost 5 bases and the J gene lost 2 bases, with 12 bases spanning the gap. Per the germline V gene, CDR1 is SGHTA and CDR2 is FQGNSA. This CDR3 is CASSGTGKNTEAFF. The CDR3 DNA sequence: TGTGCCAGCAGCGGCACCGGGAAAAACACTGAAGCTTTCTTT. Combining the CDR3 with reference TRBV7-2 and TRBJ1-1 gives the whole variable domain GAGVSQSPSNKVTEKGKDVELRCDPISGHTALYWYRQSLGQGLEFLIYFQGNSAPDKSGLPSDRFSAERTGGSVSTLTIQRTQQEDSAVYLCASSGTGKNTEAFFGQGTRLTVV.

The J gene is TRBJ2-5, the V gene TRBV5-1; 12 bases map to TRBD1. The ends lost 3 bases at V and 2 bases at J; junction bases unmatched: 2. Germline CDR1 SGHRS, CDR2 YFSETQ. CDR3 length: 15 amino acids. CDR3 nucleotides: TGCGCCAGCAGCTCGGGACAGGGGGCACAAGAGACCCAGTACTTC. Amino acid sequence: CASSSGQGAQETQYF.

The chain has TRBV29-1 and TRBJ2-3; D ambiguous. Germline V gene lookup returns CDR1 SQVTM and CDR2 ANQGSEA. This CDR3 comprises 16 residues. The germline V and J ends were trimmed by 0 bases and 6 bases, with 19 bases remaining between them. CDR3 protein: CSVEDWVGSTSDTQYF. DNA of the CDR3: TGCAGCGTTGAAGATTGGGTCGGCTCCACCAGTGATACGCAGTATTTT.

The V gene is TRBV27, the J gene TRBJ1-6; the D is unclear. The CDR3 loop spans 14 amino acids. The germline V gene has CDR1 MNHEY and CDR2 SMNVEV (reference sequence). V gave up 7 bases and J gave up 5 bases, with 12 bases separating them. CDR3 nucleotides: TGTGCCAGCACCGCGGCGGGGAATAATTCACCCCTCCACTTT. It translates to CASTAAGNNSPLHF.

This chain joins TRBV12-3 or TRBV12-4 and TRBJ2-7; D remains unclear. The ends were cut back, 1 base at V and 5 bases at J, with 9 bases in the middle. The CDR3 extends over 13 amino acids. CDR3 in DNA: TGTGCCAGCAGTTTAGGTCCGGACGACGAGCAGTACTTC. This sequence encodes CASSLGPDDEQYF.

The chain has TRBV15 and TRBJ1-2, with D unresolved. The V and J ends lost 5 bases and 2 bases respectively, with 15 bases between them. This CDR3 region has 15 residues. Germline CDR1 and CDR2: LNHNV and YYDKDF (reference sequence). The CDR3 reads CATSGRAHANYGYTF. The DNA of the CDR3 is TGTGCCACCAGCGGACGGGCCCACGCCAACTATGGCTACACCTTC.

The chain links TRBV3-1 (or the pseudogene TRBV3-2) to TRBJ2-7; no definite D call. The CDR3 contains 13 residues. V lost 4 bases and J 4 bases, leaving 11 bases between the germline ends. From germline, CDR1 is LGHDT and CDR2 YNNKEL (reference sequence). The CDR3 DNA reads TGTGCCAGCAGCCGCCGGTCGACGTACGAGCAGTACTTC. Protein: CASSRRSTYEQYF.

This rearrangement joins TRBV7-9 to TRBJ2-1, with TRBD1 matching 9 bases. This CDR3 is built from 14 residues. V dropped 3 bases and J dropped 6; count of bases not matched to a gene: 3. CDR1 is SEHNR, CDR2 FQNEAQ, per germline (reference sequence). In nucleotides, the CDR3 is TGTGCCAGCAGCTTTGCGGACAGGGGCAATGAGCAGTTCTTC. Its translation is CASSFADRGNEQFF.

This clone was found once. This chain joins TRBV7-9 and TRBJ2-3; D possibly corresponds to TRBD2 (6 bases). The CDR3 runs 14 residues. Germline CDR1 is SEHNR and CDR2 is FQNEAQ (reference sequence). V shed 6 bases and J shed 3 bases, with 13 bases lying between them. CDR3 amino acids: CASRGGFRTDTQYF. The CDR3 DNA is TGTGCCAGCAGGGGGGGATTTAGGACAGATACGCAGTATTTT.

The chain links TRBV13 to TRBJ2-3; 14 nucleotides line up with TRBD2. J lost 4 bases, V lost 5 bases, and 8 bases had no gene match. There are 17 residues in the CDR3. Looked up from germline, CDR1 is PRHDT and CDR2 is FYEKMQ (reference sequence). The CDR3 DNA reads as TGTGCCAGCAGCCCAAGCGGGACTAGCGGGGGCGCAGATACGCAGTATTTT. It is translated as CASSPSGTSGGADTQYF.

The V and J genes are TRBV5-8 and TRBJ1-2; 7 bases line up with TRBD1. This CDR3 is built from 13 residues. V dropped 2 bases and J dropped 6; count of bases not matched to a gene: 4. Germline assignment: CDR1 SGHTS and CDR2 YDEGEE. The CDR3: CASSLRGGNGYTF. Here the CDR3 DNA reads TGTGCCAGCAGCTTAAGAGGGGGCAATGGCTACACCTTC.

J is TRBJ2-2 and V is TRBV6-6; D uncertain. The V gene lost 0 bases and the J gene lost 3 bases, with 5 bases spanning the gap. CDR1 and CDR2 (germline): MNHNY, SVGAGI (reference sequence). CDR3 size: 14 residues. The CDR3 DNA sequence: TGTGCCAGCAGTTACTCGGAGCACACCGGGGAGCTGTTTTTT. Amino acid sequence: CASSYSEHTGELFF.